This TCR beta chain was sequenced for a study of response to subunit inactivated influenza vaccine. Study results and limitations: Only a handful of new T cells, the authors suggested, are recruited with each seasonal influenza vaccination.

The CDR3 runs 11 residues. Trimming left V 6 bases short and J 6 bases short, with 9 bases between. CDR1 is MNHEY and CDR2 is SVGEGT in the germline V gene. MiXCR, run by TCRdb on the RT-PCR reads, gives a single entry per CDR3 protein. This table has about 830,000 distinct CDR3 sequences, less than 20% appearing once. This clonotype was seen a handful of times. The antigen is undetermined. The origin of this receptor is a man in his forties or fifties who received an inactivated influenza vaccine. This rearrangement joins TRBV6-2 or TRBV6-3 to TRBJ2-7; D is unresolved. Sequenced here: PBMCs from blood, sampled around 5 days after vaccination. The CDR3 here is CASSYRLEQYF. The CDR3 nucleotides are TGTGCCAGCAGCTACCGGCTCGAGCAGTACTTC.